This T cell receptor (beta chain) was captured in a study of blood T cells in healthy people across ages. The use of a sample-barcoded 5' primer and a J-beta primer mix characterized a second PCR of roughly 6 to 11 cycles. TCRdb passed the 5' RACE reads through MiXCR, listing each CDR3 protein once. The sample consists of some 850,000 distinct CDR3 sequences, around 24% of them appearing once. Each donor had around 9.2 milliliters of peripheral blood drawn. The amount of total RNA extracted per sample was at least 6 micrograms. This CDR3 has 12 residues. Germline V gene data show CDR1 as SQVTM and CDR2 as ANQGSEA. About this clonotype itself: The junction departs from the called germline gene at one end, perhaps through a read error.

This same sample was also part of a study on T cells of mothers and their children. Turning to that study: The whole RNA yield was converted to cDNA, approximately 1.6 ug per 15 ul. It was through the M1S primer of the second PCR that sample barcodes and 2-4 random nucleotides were added.

The rearrangement joins TRBV29-1 to TRBJ2-5; the D gene is possibly TRBD1 (6 bases). Sample: blood. The TCR was taken from a boy younger than 18 in good health. The CDR3 protein is CSEGVRGETQYF. Written as DNA, the CDR3 is TGTAGTGAGGGGGTCAGGGGAGAGACCCAGTACTTC.